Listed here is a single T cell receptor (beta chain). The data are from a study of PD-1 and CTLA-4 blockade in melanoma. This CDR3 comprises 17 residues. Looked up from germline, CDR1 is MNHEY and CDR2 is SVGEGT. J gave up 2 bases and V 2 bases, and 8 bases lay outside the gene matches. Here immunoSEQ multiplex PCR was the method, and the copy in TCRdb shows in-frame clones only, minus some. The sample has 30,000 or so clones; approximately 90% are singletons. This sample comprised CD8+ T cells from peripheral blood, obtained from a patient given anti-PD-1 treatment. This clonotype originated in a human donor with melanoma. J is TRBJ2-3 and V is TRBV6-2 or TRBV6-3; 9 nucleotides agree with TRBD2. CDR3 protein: CASSYGLLAGLTDTQYF. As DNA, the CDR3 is TGTGCCAGCAGTTACGGGCTTCTAGCGGGGCTCACAGATACGCAGTATTTT.